Shown below are 4 T cell receptor beta chains from a single sample sequenced in a study of OX40 agonist ivuxolimab in advanced cancers. Sequencing used immunoSEQ multiplex PCR; TCRdb keeps in-frame clones, though not all of them. The profile shows tens of thousands of clones, about 80% of them singletons. Sequencing used CD4+ or CD8+ T cells sorted from blood, obtained in a trial of the OX40 agonist ivuxolimab. The receptors were sampled from an adult with an advanced solid tumor such as melanoma, head and neck, liver or kidney cancer.

This chain uses TRBV12-5 with TRBJ1-4; 11 bases match TRBD1. This CDR3 region has 14 residues. Germline values: CDR1 LGHNT, CDR2 FRNRAP. V trimming: 6 bases; J trimming: 7 bases; junction bases outside the gene matches: 4. DNA of the CDR3: TGTGCTAGTGGGCCTGGGACAGGGGGTGAAAAACTGTTTTTT. It yields the protein CASGPGTGGEKLFF.

This rearrangement joins TRBV5-4 to TRBJ2-5; 10 nucleotides align to TRBD1. Losses at the gene ends were 3 bases for V and 3 bases for J; bases not matched to a gene: 2. The CDR3 runs to 14 residues. Germline assignment: CDR1 SGHNT and CDR2 YYREEE (reference sequence). The CDR3 DNA follows: TGTGCCAGCAGCTCGACAGGGGGCGAAGAGACCCAGTACTTC. Translation: CASSSTGGEETQYF. Filled out from reference TRBV5-4 and TRBJ2-5, the complete variable domain reads ETGVTQSPTHLIKTRGQQVTLRCSSQSGHNTVSWYQQALGQGPQFIFQYYREEENGRGNFPPRFSGLQFPNYSSELNVNALELDDSALYLCASSSTGGEETQYFGPGTRLLVL.

The chain uses TRBV10-3 and TRBJ2-7; 8 bases align to TRBD2. V shed 8 bases and J 5 bases; nucleotides not matched to a gene: 11. This CDR3 is 14 amino acids long. CDR1 ENHRY and CDR2 SYGVKD come from the germline V gene. This CDR3 is CAIRRAGGSHEQYF. CDR3 DNA sequence: TGTGCCATCCGCAGGGCGGGAGGATCCCACGAGCAGTACTTC.

The chain recombines TRBV16 with TRBJ1-1, with TRBD1 matching over 9 bases. The CDR3 is 15 amino acids. V was pared by 0 bases and J by 6 bases, with 5 bases of the junction left unmatched. Germline-derived CDR1 and CDR2 are KGHSY and FQNENV. The DNA of the CDR3 is TGTGCCAGCAGCCAATCCTCGGGACAGGGATCTGAAGCTTTCTTT. Protein product: CASSQSSGQGSEAFF.